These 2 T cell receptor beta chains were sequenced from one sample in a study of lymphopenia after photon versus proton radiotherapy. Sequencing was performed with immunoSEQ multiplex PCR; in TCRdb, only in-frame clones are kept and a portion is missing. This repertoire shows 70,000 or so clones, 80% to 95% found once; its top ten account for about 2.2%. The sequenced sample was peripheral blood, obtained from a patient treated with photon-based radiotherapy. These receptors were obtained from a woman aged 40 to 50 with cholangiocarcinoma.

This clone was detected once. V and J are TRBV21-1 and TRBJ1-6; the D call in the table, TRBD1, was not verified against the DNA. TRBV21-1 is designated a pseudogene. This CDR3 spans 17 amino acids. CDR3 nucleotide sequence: TGTGCCAGCAGCAAAGATGGGACAGGGATTTATAATTCACCCCTCCACTTT. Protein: CASSKDGTGIYNSPLHF.

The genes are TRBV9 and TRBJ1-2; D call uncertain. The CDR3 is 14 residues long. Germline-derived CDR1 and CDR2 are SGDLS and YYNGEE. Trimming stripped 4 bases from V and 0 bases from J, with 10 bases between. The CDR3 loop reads CASSPDGTNYGYTF. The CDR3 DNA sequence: TGTGCCAGCAGCCCTGACGGCACTAACTATGGCTACACCTTC. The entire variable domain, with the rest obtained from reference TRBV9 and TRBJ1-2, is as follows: DSGVTQTPKHLITATGQRVTLRCSPRSGDLSVYWYQQSLDQGLQFLIQYYNGEERAKGNILERFSAQQFPDLHSELNLSSLELGDSALYFCASSPDGTNYGYTFGSGTRLTVV.